These 26 T cell receptor beta chains came from one sample sequenced in a study of blood T cell repertoires in COVID-19. Repertoires were generated with immunoSEQ multiplex PCR, while TCRdb's copy carries only in-frame clones and drops some. Altogether some 380,000 clones are present, about 90% being singletons, with the ten largest covering about 6.8%. What was sequenced was peripheral blood. These receptors were collected from a man between 18 and 35 years old with active or convalescent COVID-19.

The genes are TRBV7-2 and TRBJ1-2, with 10 bases identical to TRBD1. The germline V gene encodes CDR1 SGHTA and CDR2 FQGNSA. V was pared by 2 bases and J by 4 bases, with 7 bases of the junction left unmatched. The CDR3 has 16 amino acids. The CDR3 sequence: CASSLRAGTGAYGYTF. The DNA for the CDR3 is TGTGCCAGCAGCTTACGGGCCGGGACAGGGGCCTATGGCTACACCTTC.

The V call is TRBV7-2, the J call TRBJ1-5; 9 bases are a match to TRBD1. The ends lost 6 bases at V and 4 bases at J; junction bases unmatched: 7. This CDR3 is 15 amino acids long. The germline CDR1 and CDR2 sequences are SGHTA and FQGNSA. CDR3 bases: TGTGCCAGCAGAGAGACCGGGACAGGGAATCAGCCCCAGCATTTT. The encoded protein is CASRETGTGNQPQHF.

The gene calls are TRBV2 and TRBJ2-3; D is uncertain. Trimming cost V 5 bases and J 1 base, with 4 bases left between them. The CDR3 covers 12 residues. Germline V gives CDR1 SNHLY, CDR2 FYNNEI. The DNA for the CDR3 is TGTGCCAGCAGTCGGGGCACAGATACGCAGTATTTT. Protein: CASSRGTDTQYF.

The V gene is TRBV7-9, the J gene TRBJ1-6; 8 positions agree with TRBD1. V dropped 0 bases and J dropped 7; count of bases not matched to a gene: 2. The CDR3 loop spans 15 amino acids. Germline values: CDR1 SEHNR, CDR2 FQNEAQ (reference sequence). The CDR3 protein is CASSLARGQNSPLHF. CDR3 nucleotides: TGTGCCAGCAGCTTAGCCAGGGGGCAGAATTCACCCCTCCACTTT.

The chain carries TRBV12-3 or TRBV12-4 and TRBJ2-1; 7 bases agree with TRBD1. Losses at the gene ends were 2 bases for V and 12 bases for J; bases not matched to a gene: 4. CDR3 length: 12 residues. The CDR3 protein is CASSLLGTVQFF. Here the CDR3 DNA reads TGTGCCAGCAGTTTATTAGGGACAGTGCAGTTCTTC.

This clone was counted a few times. The rearrangement joins TRBV27 to TRBJ2-7; 7 bases align to TRBD1. Trimming at V came to 6 bases and at J to 4 bases, leaving 12 bases not matched to a gene. The CDR3 has 15 residues. In germline, CDR1 is MNHEY, CDR2 SMNVEV (reference sequence). The CDR3 spells CASRLTGVSGYEQYF. The CDR3 nucleotides are TGTGCCAGCAGACTAACAGGGGTATCGGGGTACGAGCAGTACTTC.

V and J are TRBV10-3 and TRBJ2-2; 7 nucleotides line up with TRBD2. The CDR3 sequence is 15 residues long. Germline V gene sequence: CDR1 ENHRY, CDR2 SYGVKD. V lost 5 bases, J lost 6 bases, and 9 bases stayed unmatched. This CDR3 reads CAISLGGGFAGELFF. The CDR3 DNA follows: TGTGCCATCAGTCTGGGGGGAGGGTTCGCCGGGGAGCTGTTTTTT.

Comments on this clone: One end of the junction is discordant with germline, which a read error may explain. V and J are TRBV7-7 and TRBJ1-1; the D is unclear. CDR3 length equals 17 residues. The V gene's germline CDR1 is SSHAT and CDR2 FNYEAQ (reference sequence). CDR3 loop: CASSPQVWAGRNTEAFF. CDR3 sequence (DNA): TGTGCTAGCAGCCCCCAGGTCTGGGCGGGCAGGAACACTGAAGCTTTCTTT.

This chain connects TRBV3-1 (or the pseudogene TRBV3-2) to TRBJ2-1, with D unresolved. V shed 3 bases and J shed 6 bases, with 18 bases lying between them. The CDR3 totals 16 residues. CDR1 is LGHDT, CDR2 YNNKEL, per germline (reference sequence). CDR3: CASSQVGDSPSNEQFF. The CDR3 DNA is TGTGCCAGCAGCCAGGTCGGAGACTCCCCCTCCAATGAGCAGTTCTTC.

V is TRBV6-5 and J is TRBJ2-1, with TRBD2 matching 11 bases. The V gene end was trimmed by 6 bases and the J gene end by 5 bases; junction bases not matched to a gene: 6. The CDR3 totals 15 residues. Per the germline V gene, CDR1 is MNHEY and CDR2 is SVGAGI. The CDR3 bases are TGTGCCAGCAGCATGACTAGCGGGGAACACAATGAGCAGTTCTTC. Its protein is CASSMTSGEHNEQFF.

The rearrangement links TRBV10-2 to TRBJ2-7; D call uncertain. The germline V and J ends were trimmed by 0 bases and 2 bases, with 8 bases remaining between them. This CDR3 region has 14 residues. The germline V gene encodes CDR1 WSHSY and CDR2 SAAADI. The CDR3 DNA is TGCGCCAGCAGTGAGTCGCCGGTCACCTACGAGCAGTACTTC. Translated: CASSESPVTYEQYF.

The chain employs TRBV14 and TRBJ2-1, with a tentative D call TRBD2 (6 bases). The germline V gene has CDR1 SGHDN and CDR2 FVKESK. Trimming removed 2 bases at V and 1 base at J, with 9 bases between. CDR3 length equals 15 residues. This chain's CDR3 is CASSQIRGSYNEQFF. In DNA, the CDR3 is TGTGCCAGCAGCCAAATCCGGGGGTCCTACAATGAGCAGTTCTTC.

This chain uses TRBV7-8 with TRBJ1-2; TRBD1 might be the D (6 bases). The CDR3 consists of 16 residues. Trimming stripped 5 bases from V and 8 bases from J, with 24 bases between. CDR1 SGHVS and CDR2 FQNEAQ come from the germline V gene. As DNA, the CDR3 is TGTGCCAGCAGCCGAACCCGTCAGGGGCCCCCGGGGGGCTACACCTTC. Translated, it gives CASSRTRQGPPGGYTF.

The chain employs TRBV10-2 and TRBJ2-5; TRBD1 matches 12 bases. V gave up 8 bases and J gave up 5 bases; unmatched junction bases: 9. CDR1 WSHSY and CDR2 SAAADI come from the germline V gene. The CDR3 has 15 amino acids. The CDR3, as DNA: TGCGCCAGCGGGGCGGGGACAGGGGGCTTGGAGACCCAGTACTTC. This sequence encodes CASGAGTGGLETQYF.

The sample holds one count of this clone. The chain joins TRBV28 to TRBJ1-2; D uncertain. The CDR3 is made up of 16 amino acids. Between the trimmed V and J ends, which lost 2 bases and 6 bases, there was a span of 19 bases. Germline V lookup: CDR1 MDHEN, CDR2 SYDVKM. CDR3: CASSLNTSPGRHGYTF. CDR3 sequence (DNA): TGTGCCAGCAGTTTAAACACTAGTCCGGGTAGGCATGGCTACACCTTC.

Only one count was recorded for this clone. The CDR3 loop is CASSLYPREPQHF. The DNA of the CDR3 is TGTGCCAGCAGCTTGTACCCTCGGGAGCCCCAGCATTTT. The chain combines TRBV5-5 with TRBJ1-5; D uncertain. V was trimmed by 1 base and J by 8 bases, leaving 10 bases between them. Per the germline V gene, CDR1 is SGHKS and CDR2 is YYEKEE (reference sequence). This CDR3 region has 13 residues. The full variable domain, rest sourced from reference TRBV5-5 and TRBJ1-5, is DAGVTQSPTHLIKTRGQQVTLRCSPISGHKSVSWYQQVLGQGPQFIFQYYEKEERGRGNFPDRFSARQFPNYSSELNVNALLLGDSALYLCASSLYPREPQHFGDGTRLSIL.

The gene calls are TRBV6-5 and TRBJ2-7; the D gene is possibly TRBD2 (6 bases). Trimming pared 1 base from V and 3 bases from J, leaving 13 bases between. CDR1 is MNHEY, CDR2 SVGAGI, per germline. This CDR3 is built from 15 residues. CDR3 sequence reads: CASSYLSSADYEQYF. In DNA form, the CDR3 reads TGTGCCAGCAGTTACTTGTCTAGCGCCGACTACGAGCAGTACTTC.

The chain couples TRBV24-1 to TRBJ2-2; 9 nucleotides align to TRBD1. Germline V lookup: CDR1 KGHDR, CDR2 SFDVKD. The CDR3 runs to 14 residues. Trimming removed 3 bases from V and 7 bases from J; junction bases left unmatched: 2. DNA for the CDR3: TGTGCCACCAGTGATCCGGGACAGGGCGGGGAGCTGTTTTTT. Encoded protein: CATSDPGQGGELFF.

This chain uses TRBV7-2 with TRBJ1-5; the D gene is possibly TRBD1 (6 bases). This CDR3 is built from 14 residues. From germline, CDR1 is SGHTA and CDR2 FQGNSA. Trimming took 7 bases from V and 9 from J, leaving 19 bases between them. As DNA, the CDR3 is TGTGCCAGCAAAGAATCCCGGGGGGCGCGGCCCCAGCATTTT. It is translated as CASKESRGARPQHF.

The V gene is TRBV4-2, the J gene TRBJ2-2; D call uncertain. With 2 bases removed from V and 5 bases from J, the gap between germline ends came to 9 bases. This CDR3 spans 14 amino acids. Germline-derived CDR1 and CDR2 are LGHNA and YNFKEQ. The CDR3 DNA is TGTGCCAGCAGCCAAACGACTCTTACCGGGGAGCTGTTTTTT. Amino acid sequence: CASSQTTLTGELFF.

Notes on this clone: It is likely a read error, because the conserved phenylalanine at the end of the CDR3 is missing. The limits of the CDR3 on the DNA are not certain, so only TCRdb's listed CDR3 is given. This chain links TRBV20-1 with TRBJ2-7; no DNA check was done on the table's D call, TRBD1. Germline-derived CDR1 and CDR2 are DFQATT and SNEGSKA (reference sequence). Inclusive of both ends, the CDR3 amounts to 9 amino acids. The CDR3 here is CSAGRDSDL.

Concerning this clone itself: The same CDR3 is also encoded by other DNA sequences in this sample. The CDR3: CASSYQSNTEAFF. The CDR3 region has the DNA TGTGCCAGCAGTTATCAGTCGAACACTGAAGCTTTCTTT. The chain links TRBV6-5 to TRBJ1-1, with D unclear. Trimming cost V 3 bases and J 1 base, with 6 bases left between them. The CDR3 loop spans 13 amino acids. The germline CDR1 and CDR2 sequences are MNHEY and SVGAGI.

The chain carries TRBV30 and TRBJ2-5; D is uncertain. CDR1 is GTSNPN, CDR2 SVGIG, per germline (reference sequence). This CDR3 has 12 residues. Trimming left V 3 bases short and J 1 base short, with 6 bases between. CDR3 in amino acids: CAWRTGQETQYF. As DNA, the CDR3 is TGTGCCTGGAGAACGGGCCAAGAGACCCAGTACTTC. The variable domain in full, completed from reference TRBV30 and TRBJ2-5, reads SQTIHQWPATLVQPVGSPLSLECTVEGTSNPNLYWYRQAAGRGLQLLFYSVGIGQISSEVPQNLSASRPQDRQFILSSKKLLLSDSGFYLCAWRTGQETQYFGPGTRLLVL.

The gene calls are TRBV29-1 and TRBJ2-1; 11 bases are a match to TRBD2. There are 15 residues in the CDR3. Germline assignment: CDR1 SQVTM and CDR2 ANQGSEA. V shed 6 bases and J 6 bases; nucleotides not matched to a gene: 10. CDR3 region: CSVRGLAGRLNEQFF. The CDR3 coding sequence is TGCAGCGTCAGAGGACTAGCGGGTCGCCTCAATGAGCAGTTCTTC.

Notes on this clone: At one of its ends the junction is not consistent with the germline gene, which may arise from a read error. The V and J genes are TRBV29-1 and TRBJ2-5; 8 bases map to TRBD2. Germline V CDR1 and CDR2: SQVTM, ANQGSEA. CDR3 length: 13 residues. The CDR3 nucleotides read TGCAGCGTCGAAGGGACTAGTCAAGTGACCCAGTACTTC. Residues: CSVEGTSQVTQYF.

J is TRBJ2-4 and V is TRBV7-9; D uncertain. There are 15 residues in the CDR3. The germline V gene has CDR1 SEHNR and CDR2 FQNEAQ (reference sequence). Trimming removed 5 bases from V and 0 bases from J, with 11 bases in between. For the CDR3, the DNA is TGTGCCAGCAGCCCTCCCTCTGTAGCCAAAAACATTCAGTACTTC. Residues: CASSPPSVAKNIQYF.